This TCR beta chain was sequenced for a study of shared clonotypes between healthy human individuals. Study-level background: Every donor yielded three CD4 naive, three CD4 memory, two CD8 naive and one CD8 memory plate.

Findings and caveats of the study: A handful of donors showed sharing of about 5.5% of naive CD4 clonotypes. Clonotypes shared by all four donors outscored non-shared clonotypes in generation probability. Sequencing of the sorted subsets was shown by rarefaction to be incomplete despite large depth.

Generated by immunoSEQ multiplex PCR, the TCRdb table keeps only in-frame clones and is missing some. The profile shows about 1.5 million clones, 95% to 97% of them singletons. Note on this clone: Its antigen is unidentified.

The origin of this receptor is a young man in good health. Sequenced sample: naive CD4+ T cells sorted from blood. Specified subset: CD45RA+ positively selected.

The CDR3 sequence is CASSYPDRMDGYTF. The CDR3 DNA is TGTGCCAGCAGTTACCCGGACAGGATGGACGGCTACACCTTC. The chain employs TRBV6-6 and TRBJ1-2, with 7 bases aligning to TRBD1. This CDR3 is 14 amino acids long. V gave up 2 bases and J gave up 8 bases; unmatched junction bases: 8. Germline CDR1 and CDR2: MNHNY and SVGAGI (reference sequence).